The T cell receptor (beta chain) described here comes from a study of shared clonotypes between healthy human individuals. Background on the study: The study used three CD4 naive, three CD4 memory, two CD8 naive and one CD8 memory plate per donor.

Notes on the study in general: Clonotypes which were not shared had lower generation probabilities than clonotypes that all four donors shared. Around 5.4% of naive CD4 clonotypes were common to four donors.

The CDR3 loop spans 16 amino acids. Per germline, CDR1 MNHEY and CDR2 SVGAGI. With V trimmed by 0 bases and J by 4 bases, 7 bases remained unmatched. Remarks on this clone: Its antigen is still unknown.

TCRdb keeps only in-frame clones here, not all; method: immunoSEQ multiplex PCR. The sample includes 2.5 million or so clones, around 94% seen only once; the top ten take more than 0.12%. The investigators split CD4+ cells into a CD45RA+ naive subset and a CD45RA-negative memory subset. The sequenced material came from naive CD4+ T cells sorted from blood. Described subset: CD45RA+ positively selected. The rearrangement joins TRBV6-5 to TRBJ1-2; 8 bases fit TRBD1. This TCR derives from a young man in good health. The CDR3 bases are TGTGCCAGCAGTTACTCGGTGACAGGGGAGTTCTATGGCTACACCTTC. Its translation: CASSYSVTGEFYGYTF.